This T cell receptor (beta chain) derives from a study of T cells in Graves' hyperthyroidism and ophthalmopathy (dated by TCRdb to between 2018 and 2021). For context, the study as a whole: Peripheral blood samples were taken at the time of initial diagnosis, prior to any treatment. The roughly 91 discovery patients were randomly divided into training and test sets at a 7:3 ratio. The study also compared thyroid tissue and blood T-cell repertoires from five or six Graves' hyperthyroidism patients. Following sampling, methimazole starting at 30 mg daily was given to hyperthyroidism patients, and high-dose intravenous methylprednisolone was given to ophthalmopathy patients. To identify TCR V-J signatures that set the groups apart, the researchers used a discovery cohort of 100 patients, made up of roughly 45 with Graves' ophthalmopathy and some 55 with stable Graves' hyperthyroidism. Prospective prediction of ophthalmopathy was tested in an independent validation cohort of fewer than 20 hyperthyroidism patients and 15 to 17 patients who later progressed to ophthalmopathy. TCR Vbeta CDR3 sequencing of roughly 140 peripheral blood samples (under 45 ophthalmopathy, 75 or so hyperthyroidism and approximately 17 progressor patients) is reported in the paper.

Concerning this clonotype itself: Its recognized antigen is unknown. The input lacks base qualities; no much larger clone sits a single base away.

The TCR beta CDR3 regions were amplified from RNA transcripts. A first-round RT-PCR of the TCR CDR3 used the HTBI primer set with the Qiagen OneStep RT-PCR kit. A second multiplex PCR round built the libraries, followed by size selection and purification. The libraries were sequenced on an Illumina HiSeq2000 using paired-end 100 bp reads. The authors processed their data as follows. SOAPnuke was used to process the raw data, removing reads that contained adapters or uncalled bases, had a mean Phred below 15, or lacked an exact match to the constant primer or identifier. COPE v1.2.5 was used to merge high-quality paired reads, and clonotypes were defined as unique nucleotide sequences. Clonotypes were aligned to IMGT TRBV, TRBD and TRBJ reference segments using MiTCR v1.1. Analysis was restricted to V-J combinations with a frequency above 0.0001, which covered about 99% of repertoires. The TCS score was defined as F50 (clonal expansion) divided by E x V (chaos), with BLOSUM62-based TCRdist calculated between CDR3 peptides within each V-J. Welch's t-statistics and random forest reduced approximately 520 V-J features to 13, which were used in a naive Bayes classifier (R e1071). Through fastp at Q25 and MiXCR, TCRdb rebuilt clones from the public reads, retaining in-frame beta chains. Every entry covers one CDR3 protein and lists the most common genes and DNA from its rows. The authors' filters were not applied to this entry. The sample contains around 300,000 distinct CDR3 sequences, roughly 13% of them found a single time. The ten top clones hold around 25% of the sample.

A patient counted as having stable Graves' hyperthyroidism if no progression to ophthalmopathy occurred over 18 months of follow-up. Hyperthyroidism patients were newly diagnosed, with disease duration under 2 months, and aged 18 to 65 years. Exclusion was applied to patients with uncontrolled infections, other autoimmune diseases, pregnancy or lactation. Diagnoses were based on clinical symptoms, serum thyroxine and TRAb, thyroid ultrasound and orbital computed tomography. Ficoll-Paque density gradient centrifugation was used to isolate PBMCs from around 10 ml of fresh peripheral blood. Total RNA was extracted with Trizol reagent, and quality was checked on an Agilent 2100 Bioanalyzer. Summary of the overall study and its limitations: A 13 V-J signature model separated ophthalmopathy from stable hyperthyroidism, with approximately 87% sensitivity and about 81% specificity in cross-validation and 80%/75% in testing. Most expanded thyroid clonotypes (frequency above 0.001) were also detected in blood, a finding suggesting that blood repertoires may reflect thyroid immune responses. During validation, the model predicted progression to ophthalmopathy a median of roughly six months ahead of onset, with more than 60% sensitivity and roughly 75% specificity. Sample size was not statistically predetermined, and blinding of investigators to group allocation was not performed.

V loses 0 bases of germline sequence and J loses 0 bases, and the interval between the two ends is 17 bases. The CDR3 measures 18 amino acids from cysteine to phenylalanine. Here the CDR3 DNA is all that survives: 54 bases in frame from base 1. The germline V gene specifies SGHRS as CDR1 and YFSETQ as CDR2. The receptor was derived from a woman aged 25 to 45 with Graves' hyperthyroidism. The sequence joins TRBV5-1 to TRBJ2-3; TRBD1 is perhaps the D gene, given 6 matching bases. The sequencing input was blood. The DNA is as follows: TGCGCCAGCAGCTTGGGAATCCAGACAGGCACTAGCACAGATACGCAGTATTTT. Translated, this is CASSLGIQTGTSTDTQYF.